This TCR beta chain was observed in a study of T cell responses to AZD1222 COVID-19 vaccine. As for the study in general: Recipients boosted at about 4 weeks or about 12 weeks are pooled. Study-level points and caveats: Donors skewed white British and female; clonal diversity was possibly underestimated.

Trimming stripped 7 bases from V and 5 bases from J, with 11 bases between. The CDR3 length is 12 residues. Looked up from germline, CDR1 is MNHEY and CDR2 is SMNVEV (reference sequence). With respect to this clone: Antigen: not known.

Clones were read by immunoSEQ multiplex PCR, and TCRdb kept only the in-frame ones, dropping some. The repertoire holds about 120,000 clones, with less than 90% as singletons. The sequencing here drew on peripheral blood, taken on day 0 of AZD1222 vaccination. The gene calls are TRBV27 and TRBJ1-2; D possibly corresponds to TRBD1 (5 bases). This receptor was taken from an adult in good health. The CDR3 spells CASKDRGYGYTF. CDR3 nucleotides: TGTGCCAGCAAAGATAGGGGATATGGCTACACCTTC.